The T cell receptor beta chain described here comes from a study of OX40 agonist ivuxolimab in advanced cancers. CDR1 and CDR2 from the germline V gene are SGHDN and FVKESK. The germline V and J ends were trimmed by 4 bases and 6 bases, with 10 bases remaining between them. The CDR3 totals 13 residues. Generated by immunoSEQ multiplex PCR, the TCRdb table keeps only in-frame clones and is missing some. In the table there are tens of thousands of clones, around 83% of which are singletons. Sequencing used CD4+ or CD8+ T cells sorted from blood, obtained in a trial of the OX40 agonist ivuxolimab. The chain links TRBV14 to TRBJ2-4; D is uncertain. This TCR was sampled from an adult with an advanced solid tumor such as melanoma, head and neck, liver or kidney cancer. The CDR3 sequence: CASSPSVVNIQYF. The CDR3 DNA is TGTGCCAGCAGCCCCAGCGTCGTAAACATTCAGTACTTC.